The rows below give T cell receptor beta chains drawn from one sample of a study of blood T cell repertoires in COVID-19. Method: immunoSEQ multiplex PCR; TCRdb's copy keeps in-frame clones and lacks some. The sample includes about 280,000 clones, approximately 85% seen only once; the top ten take around 5.5%. The sample taken for sequencing was peripheral blood. Receptor source: a middle-aged man with active or convalescent COVID-19. CDR3s leave out the opening cysteine and the closing phenylalanine or tryptophan. Not every row has a clone size; where given, it reads once, few, many or a size class.

j_call: TRBJ2-1
clone_size: .
v_call: TRBV13
cdr3_aa: ASSTRTSGSRQF

j_call: TRBJ1-6
clone_size: .
v_call: TRBV19
cdr3_aa: ASSPLLRPGTLAPLH

j_call: TRBJ1-2
clone_size: .
v_call: TRBV19
cdr3_aa: ASSATRDRDRSGYT

j_call: TRBJ1-2
clone_size: few
v_call: TRBV5-1
cdr3_aa: ASSQQTTGGLINYGYT

j_call: TRBJ1-6
clone_size: .
v_call: TRBV7-2
cdr3_aa: ASSPTGPFYPLH

j_call: TRBJ1-2
clone_size: few
v_call: TRBV6-5
cdr3_aa: ASRPRDSYGYT

j_call: TRBJ1-5
clone_size: .
v_call: TRBV7-2
cdr3_aa: ASSLFSTGPNQPQH

j_call: TRBJ2-6
clone_size: .
v_call: TRBV15
cdr3_aa: ATSRVPGQGGGLWANVLT

j_call: TRBJ2-3
clone_size: .
v_call: TRBV13
cdr3_aa: ASSRTTTTDTQY

j_call: TRBJ2-7
clone_size: .
v_call: TRBV7-2
cdr3_aa: ASSSLAGGRSYEQY

j_call: TRBJ2-1
clone_size: .
v_call: TRBV7-2
cdr3_aa: ASSLYPPLAGVGGEQF

j_call: TRBJ2-3
clone_size: .
v_call: TRBV7-8
cdr3_aa: ASSVAGARTDTQY

j_call: TRBJ2-1
clone_size: .
v_call: TRBV6-1
cdr3_aa: ASSEAGGYGSYNEQF

j_call: TRBJ2-5
clone_size: .
v_call: TRBV9
cdr3_aa: ASSRTGGGETQY

j_call: TRBJ2-1
clone_size: .
v_call: TRBV28
cdr3_aa: ASKTSGRFYNEQF

j_call: TRBJ1-4
clone_size: .
v_call: TRBV4-1
cdr3_aa: ASSLTGLNEKLF

j_call: TRBJ2-7
clone_size: .
v_call: TRBV2
cdr3_aa: ASNLLAGGNEQY

j_call: TRBJ2-3
clone_size: few
v_call: TRBV19
cdr3_aa: ASSIPDSTDTQY

j_call: TRBJ2-7
clone_size: .
v_call: TRBV5-4
cdr3_aa: ASSSGQRDEQY

j_call: TRBJ2-7
clone_size: few
v_call: TRBV6-8
cdr3_aa: ASSRAPISYEQY

j_call: TRBJ2-4
clone_size: once
v_call: TRBV5-6
cdr3_aa: ASSPPGDVGKNIQY

j_call: TRBJ1-2
clone_size: .
v_call: TRBV20-1
cdr3_aa: SARVRDGYT